The 14 T cell receptor beta chains below all came from one sample that was sequenced in a study of cytomegalovirus exposure and HLA in healthy donors. The PCR made use of 60 Vbeta and 13 Jbeta primers. Produced via immunoSEQ multiplex PCR; TCRdb's table is partial and in-frame only. Among 150,000 to 200,000 clones listed, around three quarters were seen once. Sequencing was carried out using PBMCs. The receptors shown here come from a middle-aged man in good health and CMV-seronegative.

The rearrangement uses TRBV4-1 and TRBJ1-2; 9 nucleotides match TRBD1. The CDR3 consists of 16 residues. V dropped 6 bases and J dropped 5; count of bases not matched to a gene: 13. CDR1 is MGHRA and CDR2 is YSYEKL in the germline V gene. CDR3 bases: TGCGCCAGCAGGCTCGACGGACAGGGGAAAGGGTATGGCTACACCTTC. Its translation is CASRLDGQGKGYGYTF.

This rearrangement joins TRBV7-9 to TRBJ2-5; D call uncertain. Germline CDR1 SEHNR, CDR2 FQNEAQ (reference sequence). CDR3 length: 12 residues. V dropped 5 bases and J dropped 5 bases, with 9 bases sitting between them. CDR3 in amino acids: CASSPSSETQYF. In DNA, the CDR3 is TGTGCCAGCAGCCCGAGTTCGGAGACCCAGTACTTC. Filled out from reference TRBV7-9 and TRBJ2-5, the complete variable domain reads DTGVSQNPRHKITKRGQNVTFRCDPISEHNRLYWYRQTLGQGPEFLTYFQNEAQLEKSRLLSDRFSAERPKGSFSTLEIQRTEQGDSAMYLCASSPSSETQYFGPGTRLLVL.

This clone was seen once. The chain is built from TRBV7-3 and TRBJ2-2, with TRBD2 matching 11 bases. Trimming at V came to 5 bases and at J to 4 bases, leaving 6 bases not matched to a gene. Germline CDR1 is SGHTA and CDR2 is FQGTGA. This CDR3 is 16 amino acids long. The CDR3 DNA is TGTGCCAGCAGCCCCGGGACTAGCGGAGCCACCGGGGAGCTGTTTTTT. This sequence encodes CASSPGTSGATGELFF.

CDR3 bases: TGTGCCAGCAGTGAAGTAAGGGGACAGGGTGTAGATCAGCCCCAGCATTTT. Amino acids: CASSEVRGQGVDQPQHF. The J gene is TRBJ1-5, the V gene TRBV6-1; 9 nucleotides agree with TRBD1. V trimming: 1 base; J trimming: 5 bases; junction bases outside the gene matches: 9. There are 17 residues in the CDR3. CDR1 and CDR2 (germline): MNHNS, SASEGT.

This clone was seen more than once but under ten times. V usage is TRBV6-6 and J usage is TRBJ2-7; D may be TRBD2 (5 bases). This CDR3 spans 15 amino acids. The V and J ends lost 4 bases and 7 bases respectively, with 20 bases between them. Germline lookup yields CDR1 MNHNY and CDR2 SVGAGI (reference sequence). The CDR3 coding sequence is TGTGCCAGCAGTTCCAACCCGGACTTAGCGAGAGAGCAGTACGTC. Its translation: CASSSNPDLAREQYV.

The chain uses TRBV18 and TRBJ1-2; 9 nucleotides line up with TRBD1. Trimming cost V 3 bases and J 2 bases; bases outside gene matches: 4. The CDR3 runs 15 residues. CDR1 is KGHSH and CDR2 is LQKENI in the germline V gene. For the CDR3, the DNA is TGTGCCAGCTCACCGCCCGGGACAGGGAACTATGGCTACACCTTC. Protein product: CASSPPGTGNYGYTF.

V usage is TRBV4-2 and J usage is TRBJ2-3, with 7 bases that match TRBD1. The V gene end was trimmed by 1 base and the J gene end by 4 bases; junction bases not matched to a gene: 11. Germline V gives CDR1 LGHNA, CDR2 YNFKEQ. This CDR3 comprises 17 residues. The CDR3 reads CASSQVRDRAPPDTQYF. The CDR3, as DNA: TGTGCCAGCAGCCAAGTCCGGGACAGAGCCCCACCAGATACGCAGTATTTT.

The V gene is TRBV5-1, the J gene TRBJ2-7; no clear D. V gave up 1 base and J gave up 6 bases, with 17 bases separating them. The germline V gene has CDR1 SGHRS and CDR2 YFSETQ. CDR3 length: 15 residues. DNA for the CDR3: TGCGCCAGCAGCTTGATGACATTCGGTGGATCCGAGCAGTACTTC. Translated, it gives CASSLMTFGGSEQYF. The full variable domain, with the rest looked up from reference TRBV5-1 and TRBJ2-7, is KAGVTQTPRYLIKTRGQQVTLSCSPISGHRSVSWYQQTPGQGLQFLFEYFSETQRNKGNFPGRFSGRQFSNSRSEMNVSTLELGDSALYLCASSLMTFGGSEQYFGPGTRLTVT.

The rearrangement uses TRBV16 and TRBJ2-7, with D possibly being TRBD1 (6 bases). CDR1 and CDR2 from the germline V gene are KGHSY and FQNENV. Trimming stripped 4 bases from V and 3 bases from J, with 16 bases between. This CDR3 contains 15 residues. In nucleotides, the CDR3 is TGTGCCAGCAGCCGCTACCGGGACACGAGCTACGAGCAGTACTTC. Amino acids: CASSRYRDTSYEQYF.

The chain is built from TRBV4-1 and TRBJ2-3; a possible D gene is TRBD2 (5 bases). The CDR3 is 15 residues long. The V end was cut by 2 bases, the J end by 1 base, with 10 bases between. Germline CDR1 is MGHRA and CDR2 is YSYEKL. For the CDR3, the DNA is TGCGCCAGCAGCCAATTGGGGAGTGGCACAGATACGCAGTATTTT. It codes for CASSQLGSGTDTQYF.

This chain connects TRBV19 to TRBJ1-4, with D maybe TRBD1 (5 bases). Germline loops: CDR1 LNHDA, CDR2 SQIVND (reference sequence). Between the trimmed V and J ends, which lost 4 bases and 8 bases, there was a span of 17 bases. This CDR3 comprises 15 residues. Here the CDR3 reads CASSTSGSVGEKLFF. The CDR3, as DNA: TGTGCCAGTAGTACGTCAGGGTCTGTTGGCGAAAAACTGTTTTTT.

The chain carries TRBV28 and TRBJ1-5; 9 bases agree with TRBD1. The ends lost 6 bases at V and 5 bases at J; junction bases unmatched: 8. Germline-derived CDR1 and CDR2 are MDHEN and SYDVKM. This CDR3 has 15 residues. The CDR3 loop reads CASSLLGQGHQPQHF. In nucleotides, the CDR3 is TGTGCCAGCAGCCTCCTGGGACAGGGCCATCAGCCCCAGCATTTT.

This clone was seen a few times. The V gene is TRBV7-9, the J gene TRBJ2-7; D gene unclear. Germline CDR1 SEHNR, CDR2 FQNEAQ (reference sequence). This CDR3 spans 14 amino acids. The CDR3 loop reads CSSSLEQTPYEQYV. Here the CDR3 DNA reads TGTTCCAGCAGCTTAGAACAGACGCCCTACGAGCAGTACGTC.

This clone was seen once. The CDR3 here is CARSLRTGDYEQYV. As DNA, the CDR3 is TGTGCCAGAAGCTTGAGGACAGGGGACTACGAGCAGTACGTC. The rearrangement joins TRBV5-3 to TRBJ2-7, with TRBD1 identical over 9 bases. TRBV5-3 is given ORF status, its function remaining uncertain. CDR3 length equals 14 residues. V shed 1 base and J 3 bases; nucleotides not matched to a gene: 2.